This T cell receptor beta chain appears in the sequencing data of a study of vaccination effects on CD4 cells after COVID-19. At the level of the study: Early and late post-vaccination sampling was undertaken in a cohort of a few convalescent patients. Samples were taken post-vaccine, and their median timing was 72 days after the second dose. Overall study findings and caveats: Late post-vaccination samples showed marked contraction of infection- and vaccine-induced clones.

The protocol was immunoSEQ multiplex PCR, while the TCRdb copy is restricted to in-frame clones and leaves out a portion. The sample shows 15,000 or so clones, around 79% of them seen only once. Sequencing followed a ViraFEST assay step that expanded antigen-specific CD4+ T cells with viral peptide pools. Investigators separated out CD4+ T cells once less than 11 days of culture had passed. By PCR, the person was confirmed to have had SARS-CoV-2 infection between March and December 2020. Vaccine administered to participants consisted of two doses of either BNT162b2 or mRNA-1273. Germline loops: CDR1 SGHNT, CDR2 YYREEE (reference sequence). Deletions cut 2 bases from V and 0 bases from J, with 9 bases between. CDR3 length: 15 residues. A remark on this clone: As yet, its antigen is unknown.

The receptor's source is a human donor who had a prior SARS-CoV-2 infection. Sequenced here: CD4+ T cells from PBMCs cultured with HCoV-NL63 spike peptides, sampled after COVID-19 vaccination. V usage is TRBV5-4 and J usage is TRBJ2-1; tentative D call: TRBD1 (5 bases). The CDR3 DNA reads TGTGCCAGCAGCTTCAGACAGTCCTCCTACAATGAGCAGTTCTTC. Translating gives CASSFRQSSYNEQFF.